This T cell receptor beta chain was captured by sequencing in a study of PD-L1 blockade in urothelial cancer. Turning to the study itself: Analysis of blood occurred 3 weeks (second dose) and 6 weeks after treatment start.

Per the germline V gene, CDR1 is KGHSH and CDR2 is LQKENI. The V gene lost 1 base and the J gene lost 3 bases, with 12 bases spanning the gap. The CDR3 covers 16 residues. TCRdb's table, derived via immunoSEQ multiplex PCR, lists solely in-frame clones and lacks some. The sample yields under 120,000 clones, about 85% seen once. The receptor was derived from a man aged 50-59 years with urothelial cancer. This specimen consisted of PBMCs, obtained around atezolizumab (anti-PD-L1) treatment. The rearrangement joins TRBV18 to TRBJ2-2, with a weak D call TRBD1 (5 bases). The CDR3 DNA reads TGTGCCAGCTCACCACGGCGTCAGGGATACACCGGGGAGCTGTTTTTT. Translation: CASSPRRQGYTGELFF.